These 14 T cell receptor beta chains came from one sample sequenced in a study of T cells in Graves' hyperthyroidism and ophthalmopathy (dated by TCRdb to between 2017 and 2020). To prepare the library, multiplex PCR was applied. Sequencing used an Illumina HiSeq 2000. TCR beta CDR3 regions were amplified from RNA transcripts. For the first round of RT-PCR on the TCR CDR3, the HTBI primer set was used together with the Qiagen OneStep RT-PCR kit. TCRdb reprocessing: public reads trimmed at Q25 with fastp, clones called with MiXCR, in-frame beta chains kept. Under each unique CDR3 protein, matching rows form one entry showing the most common genes and DNA. In all, the sample holds about 500,000 distinct CDR3 sequences, and 13% to 15% of those were seen once. The ten largest account for around a sixth of the sample. Sample: blood. The receptors here all came from a woman under 30 with Graves' hyperthyroidism.

This clonotype was found a few times. This chain connects TRBV5-6 to TRBJ2-7; TRBD2 agrees at 14 bases. The CDR3 runs to 15 residues. With 3 bases clipped from V and 4 bases from J, the junction kept 3 bases outside the gene matches. CDR1 and CDR2 (germline): SGHDT, YYEEEE. The CDR3 loop is CASSYGTSGRYEQYV. Here the CDR3 DNA reads TGTGCCAGCAGCTACGGGACTAGCGGGAGATACGAGCAGTACGTC.

This clonotype was found a few times. The chain uses TRBV24-1 and TRBJ2-1; 12 bases fit TRBD2. The V gene's germline CDR1 is KGHDR and CDR2 SFDVKD. V shed 4 bases and J 7 bases; nucleotides not matched to a gene: 13. This CDR3 has 18 amino acids. CDR3: CATSDYPLAGGPLNEQFF. The CDR3 region has the DNA TGTGCCACCAGTGACTATCCTCTAGCGGGAGGGCCCTTGAATGAGCAGTTCTTC.

This clonotype was counted many times. The CDR3 sequence is CASSFGTSTDTQYF. The DNA of the CDR3 is TGTGCCAGCAGTTTTGGGACTAGCACAGATACGCAGTATTTT. The chain employs TRBV12-3 or TRBV12-4 and TRBJ2-3; TRBD2 might be the D (6 bases). This CDR3 has 14 residues. Trimming removed 3 bases from V and 0 bases from J, with 7 bases in between.

This clonotype was found many times. The rearrangement uses TRBV2 and TRBJ2-3, with TRBD2 identical over 14 bases. Germline trimming cut 8 bases from V and 1 base from J; bases unmatched to any gene: 8. Germline lookup yields CDR1 SNHLY and CDR2 FYNNEI. The CDR3 has 17 residues. This chain's CDR3 is CASDDLGLAGGTDTQYF. For the CDR3, the DNA is TGTGCCAGCGATGACCTGGGACTAGCGGGAGGCACAGATACGCAGTATTTT.

This clonotype was seen ten or more times. The chain recombines TRBV6-2 or TRBV6-3 with TRBJ2-3; 12 bases are shared with TRBD2. The CDR3 is made up of 15 amino acids. Per the germline V gene, CDR1 is MNHEY and CDR2 is SVGEGT. V was pared by 5 bases and J by 5 bases, with 5 bases of the junction left unmatched. The CDR3 nucleotides are TGTGCCAGCAGTCAGACTAGCGGGAGAATAGATACGCAGTATTTT. Amino acid sequence: CASSQTSGRIDTQYF.

This clonotype was observed a few times. V usage is TRBV20-1 and J usage is TRBJ1-2, with a weak D call TRBD1 (5 bases). This CDR3 has 12 residues. The V and J ends lost 1 base and 8 bases respectively, with 11 bases between them. Germline V gives CDR1 DFQATT, CDR2 SNEGSKA (reference sequence). As DNA, the CDR3 is TGCAGTGCTAGAGTGGGGGTATGGGGCTACACCTTC. It translates to CSARVGVWGYTF.

Ten or more counts support this clonotype. The V gene is TRBV27, the J gene TRBJ1-6; D call uncertain. Per the germline V gene, CDR1 is MNHEY and CDR2 is SMNVEV (reference sequence). This CDR3 has 14 amino acids. Trimming removed 3 bases at V and 6 bases at J, with 9 bases between. The CDR3: CASSFYWGNSPLHF. The CDR3 DNA follows: TGTGCCAGCAGTTTTTACTGGGGTAATTCACCCCTCCACTTT.

The rearrangement uses TRBV29-1 and TRBJ1-2; D is perhaps TRBD1 (5 bases). This CDR3 comprises 15 residues. Looked up from germline, CDR1 is SQVTM and CDR2 is ANQGSEA. Trimming removed 3 bases at V and 4 bases at J, with 18 bases between. The CDR3 DNA sequence: TGCAGCGTTGATCCGGATTGGGACGTTCCCTATGGCTACACCTTC. Amino acids: CSVDPDWDVPYGYTF.

This clonotype has at least ten counts. This sequence joins TRBV2 and TRBJ2-5; no reliable D call. The CDR3 loop spans 13 amino acids. V lost 2 bases and J lost 2, with 6 bases in between. CDR1 and CDR2 (germline): SNHLY, FYNNEI. The CDR3 nucleotides read TGTGCCAGCAGTGAAAGCTATCAAGAGACCCAGTACTTC. Its protein is CASSESYQETQYF.

This clonotype was seen ten or more times. At one boundary the junction diverges from the germline segment, which might be a read error. The V and J genes are TRBV5-1 and TRBJ2-3, with 9 nucleotides matching TRBD1. The CDR3 is 15 residues long. Per the germline V gene, CDR1 is SGHRS and CDR2 is YFSETQ. DNA of the CDR3: TGTGCCAGCAGTTTGGACAGGGGATCGACAGATACGCAGTATTTT. Translated, it gives CASSLDRGSTDTQYF.

Many counts were recorded for this clonotype. The J gene is TRBJ1-1, the V gene TRBV5-1; no reliable D call. Per germline, CDR1 SGHRS and CDR2 YFSETQ. V was shortened by 7 bases and J by 7 bases, with 14 bases between the two germline ends. There are 12 residues in the CDR3. The CDR3 bases are TGCGCCAGCGGCATTCGAATGAATGAAGCTTTCTTT. Its translation is CASGIRMNEAFF.

Many counts were recorded for this clonotype. The chain employs TRBV11-2 and TRBJ2-6; D ambiguous. Germline loops: CDR1 SGHAT, CDR2 FQNNGV. The CDR3 spans 12 residues. Between the trimmed V and J ends, which lost 5 bases and 7 bases, there was a span of 6 bases. CDR3: CASSLGANVLTF. DNA for the CDR3: TGTGCCAGCAGCCTTGGCGCCAACGTCCTGACTTTC.

The chain carries TRBV6-1 and TRBJ2-3, with D perhaps being TRBD1 or TRBD2 (5 bases each). The CDR3 contains 15 residues. The V end was cut by 8 bases, the J end by 2 bases, with 17 bases between. Germline CDR1 is MNHNS and CDR2 is SASEGT. For the CDR3, the DNA is TGTGCCAGCCGGGCGCCGGGACGGCACACAGATACGCAGTATTTT. This codes for CASRAPGRHTDTQYF.

This clonotype has at least ten counts. The chain combines TRBV2 with TRBJ2-7; maybe TRBD2 (5 bases). This CDR3 region has 16 residues. CDR1 and CDR2 (germline): SNHLY, FYNNEI. V shed 3 bases and J shed 4 bases, with 19 bases lying between them. In DNA, the CDR3 is TGTGCCAGCAGTGATTGGGTTGAGGGAATAGTTTACGAGCAGTACTTC. Its protein is CASSDWVEGIVYEQYF.